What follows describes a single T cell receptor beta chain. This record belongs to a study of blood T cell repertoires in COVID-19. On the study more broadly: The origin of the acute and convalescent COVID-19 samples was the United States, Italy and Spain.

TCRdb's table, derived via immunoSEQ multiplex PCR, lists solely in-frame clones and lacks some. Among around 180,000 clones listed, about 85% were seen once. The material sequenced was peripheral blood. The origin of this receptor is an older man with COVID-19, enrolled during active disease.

The CDR3 region is CASSPESGANVLTF. In DNA, the CDR3 is TGTGCCAGCTCACCAGAGTCTGGGGCCAACGTCCTGACTTTC. The chain recombines TRBV18 with TRBJ2-6; D unclear. The CDR3 loop spans 14 amino acids. Germline CDR1 KGHSH, CDR2 LQKENI. Trimming stripped 2 bases from V and 1 base from J, with 3 bases between. The complete variable domain, with remaining parts taken from reference TRBV18 and TRBJ2-6, reads NAGVMQNPRHLVRRRGQEARLRCSPMKGHSHVYWYRQLPEEGLKFMVYLQKENIIDESGMPKERFSAEFPKEGPSILRIQQVVRGDSAAYFCASSPESGANVLTFGAGSRLTVL.